The subject of this entry is one T cell receptor beta chain. Its antigen target is currently unknown. No much larger clonotype is one base removed from it; base qualities were not supplied. The data were taken from a study of cytomegalovirus exposure and HLA in healthy donors (dated by TCRdb to 2016 to 2017). Describing the broader study: According to a later analysis, the roughly 120 validation repertoires were produced on the same platform as the approximately 620 repertoires of the first cohort. The study aimed to test whether signatures of past pathogen exposure could be identified by cataloging public T cell receptors. Besides the first cohort of approximately 710 subjects, a separate validation cohort made up of 120 or so different subjects was used. To predict cytomegalovirus infection status, the study brought together high-throughput TCR immunosequencing, statistical association of individual TCRs with disease status, and machine learning. The study at large found these results: According to the authors, the approach could potentially be generalized to other disease states and immunological phenotypes. A later analysis had no HLA typing for the validation cohort, so co-occurrence there was scored across all 120 or so repertoires. The study listed 170 or so TCR beta chains as associated with cytomegalovirus. A later analysis found that TCRs clustered in the first cohort also tended to co-occur in the 120 validation repertoires, with 94% of cluster scores above 0. A few of the identified cytomegalovirus-associated TCR beta chains were confirmed in vitro to be specific for cytomegalovirus antigens. In both the original and validation cohorts, the classifier was reported to diagnose cytomegalovirus status with high specificity and sensitivity. Most TCR sequences were seen in very few donors, while some public TCRs were found in many individuals.

Library prep was done by the immunoSEQ multiplex PCR assay. Concerning the study's data processing: To diagnose cytomegalovirus status from the catalog of TCR beta chain sequences, a statistical classification framework was built. TCRdb's version of the immuneACCESS table is confined to in-frame rearrangements and falls short of the full clone set. An unresolved V gene accounts for under half of the shortfall where checked; the remainder is of unknown origin. V, J and clone size are taken as reported in that table, and D and trimming were inferred from the DNA itself. Counted in this sample were approximately 230,000 clones; less than 90% of them appeared once. The ten largest clones add up to around 11% of the sample. CDR1 is given as MNHEY and CDR2 as SVGAGI, both from the germline V gene. The junction carries 8 bases between V and J, which are trimmed by 8 bases and 0 bases respectively. The CDR3 goes from the cysteine to the phenylalanine over 13 residues. Kept here is only the CDR3 DNA, which spans 39 bases and is read in frame from base 1.

The donors belonged to the validation cohort of over a hundred subjects, which was separate from the approximately 680-subject first cohort. Sequences were obtained from PBMCs. This sequence originates from a young man in good health and CMV-seropositive. Recombination linked TRBV6-5 to TRBJ2-1; the D gene cannot be resolved reliably. The nucleotide sequence reads TGTGCCAGCTGGAGAGGCTCCTACAATGAGCAGTTCTTC. This is translated as CASWRGSYNEQFF.